This TCR beta chain comes out of a study of cytomegalovirus exposure and HLA in healthy donors (dated by TCRdb to between 2016 and 2019). In the study overall: An earlier analysis of several hundred of the donors reported 250 to 300 Gb of sequence data and roughly 100 million unique TCR beta sequences from about 180 million T cells. The T cell repertoires of 666 subjects were profiled by immunosequencing and related to cytomegalovirus serostatus. Among 300 to 500 genotyped donors of the cohort, an average of about 240,000 unique TCR beta nucleotide sequences was sequenced per donor, of which about 18% were non-productive. An early release covering about 600 HLA-typed donors comprised about 300 gigabases of sequencing data and tens of millions of unique TCR sequences. Rather than using new phenotypic data, the later analysis identified candidate immune exposures from TCR beta sequences and from how often those sequences occurred across donors. In an earlier analysis of 587 of the donors, high-throughput TCR beta sequencing was used to judge whether each TCR beta V gene segment behaved as functional or pseudogenic. The genetic ancestry cluster associated with self-reported Caucasian donors included over 65% of the roughly 380 genotyped donors. All discovery cohort repertoires had been generated using a single sequencing platform. A later genetic analysis took genome-wide SNP genotypes for about 65% of the roughly 670 donors and used that subset as a discovery cohort. The study combined high-throughput TCR immunosequencing, statistical association of individual TCRs with disease status, and machine learning to predict cytomegalovirus infection status. The study aimed to test whether cataloging public T cell receptors could reveal signatures of past pathogen exposure. In a later analysis, previously published TCR beta repertoires from 666 donors were re-analyzed and high-resolution HLA genotyping was added so that TCR occurrence patterns could be studied. A separate validation cohort of roughly 130 different subjects was used in addition to the roughly 700-subject first cohort. Both class I and class II loci were covered by HLA typing, at four-digit resolution. Because of strong linkage in the cohort, a few DR-DQ haplotypes were treated as single units for association and clustering. Donor age, sex, ethnicity and CMV serostatus were compiled alongside the repertoire data. The number of typed donors differed by locus: 629-630 for A, B, C, DRB1 and DQB1; about 520 for DQA1; 606 for DPA1; and some 470 for DPB1. The research as a whole found: In a later analysis, 16,951 TCR beta sequences were associated with specific HLA alleles at a false discovery rate of 0.05. Roughly uniform sequencing depth across donors was assumed in presence/absence analyses, although this assumption may not hold. A further reported finding was that TCR beta sequences accurately predicted the HLA-A and HLA-B alleles for most subjects in the first cohort. When HLA alleles, especially DR and DQ, strongly co-occurred, TCR associations were difficult to assign to individual alleles. A later analysis found that TCR association rates varied across HLA loci, with DRB1 alleles showing the most associated TCRs and HLA-C alleles the fewest. Linkage disequilibrium might explain the correlated functional status among segregating V segments, but an unknown experimental factor could not be ruled out. Cytomegalovirus status was reported to be diagnosed by the classifier with high specificity and sensitivity in both the original and validation cohorts. Some IMGT-functional V segments, including TRBV6-2 and TRBV6-3, could not be distinguished by the 87-base-pair reads and were therefore excluded. The only immune exposure information available for the cohort was CMV serostatus. The authors suggested that the approach could potentially be generalized to other disease states and immunological phenotypes. Across donors, most TCR sequences were observed very rarely, whereas some public TCRs were present in many individuals. In a later analysis, HLA-associated TCR beta chains showed more clonal expansion and lower generation probabilities than non-associated chains that were equally common. In the study, roughly 160 TCR beta chains were listed as associated with cytomegalovirus. Only TCR beta chains were sequenced in this cohort, and the absence of alpha or paired-chain data limited detectable features. According to a later analysis, most CMV-associated TCR beta chains appeared to be HLA-restricted, and the HLA associations seemed to be driven largely by CMV exposure. Over 15 rarely observed V segments, including chromosome 9 orphons, were excluded from the earlier analysis of a few hundred of the donors because counts were too low. In a later genetic analysis, fewer N-insertions in productive TCRs were reported among donors in an Asian-associated ancestry cluster than the 666-donor mean. V-gene and J-gene trimming of TCR beta chains was associated with a missense DCLRE1C variant in a later genetic analysis, and the association was replicated in an independent cohort. In a later analysis, several top co-occurrence clusters were reported to appear linked to parvovirus B19, influenza, CMV and Epstein-Barr virus. Because HLA typing was missing for some donors at each locus, association tests included only the typed subset. A cluster of highly shared sequence variants was judged likely to represent a technical artifact of the sequencing pipeline. Three of the identified cytomegalovirus-associated TCR beta chains were confirmed in vitro to be specific for cytomegalovirus antigens. An earlier analysis of roughly 570 of the donors showed that most TCR beta V segments appeared in productive rearrangements either about 90% or about 30% of the time, which broadly matched IMGT annotations.

The cohort comprised under 700 healthy bone marrow donors. All cohort members were sampled while nominally healthy, although unrecorded immune exposures were likely present. CMV serostatus was positive for 250 to 300 and negative for about 55% of the 666 cohort members, and was not recorded for this donor. A peripheral blood sample was collected from each donor, and TCR beta sequencing was performed on peripheral blood mononuclear cells. Genomic DNA was extracted from the blood cell samples with the Qiagen DNeasy Blood Extraction Kit. This clone was seen more than once but under ten times. Its binding antigen is unknown. The input lacks base qualities; no much larger clone sits a single base away. Receptor amplification or capture employed the immunoSEQ multiplex PCR assay. A mixture of 60 forward primers for TCR Vbeta segments and 13 reverse primers for TCR Jbeta segments was used in the multiplex PCR. The CDR3 region of rearranged TCR beta genes was amplified from genomic DNA by a multiplex PCR assay. The Illumina HiSeq System was used to sequence the amplified TCR beta libraries as 87-base-pair reads. In the paper's pipeline: Across the roughly 600 repertoires, a later analysis counted tens of millions of unique TCR beta chains, about 10 million of which were shared by at least two donors. To remove PCR and sequencing errors, raw reads were error-corrected and collapsed into unique sequences using a nearest-neighbor algorithm that merged closely related sequences. Alignment of CDR3 sequences to IMGT reference sequences was used to assign V, D and J gene segments. For a sequence to be retained, a match of at least six nucleotides was required to both a V gene segment and a J gene segment. Rearrangements were classified as productive when the CDR3 lacked stop codons and remained in frame with V and J, and all other rearrangements were classified as non-productive. CDR3 was defined according to IMGT convention as the region running from the second conserved V-encoded cysteine to the conserved J-encoded phenylalanine. The earlier analysis of about 620 of the donors excluded sequences that lacked an unambiguous match to a single V gene segment. An earlier analysis of approximately 590 of the donors called V segments functional above 56.7% productive rearrangements and segregating when the between-donor standard deviation exceeded 5%. A statistical classification framework was built to diagnose cytomegalovirus status from the catalog of TCR beta chain sequences. A later analysis assigned V and J genes by comparing TCR nucleotide sequences with IMGT/GENE-DB human TR gene sequences. The TCRdist pipeline was used in a later analysis to assign CDR3 sequences and most-parsimonious VDJ recombination scenarios. In a later analysis, each TCR beta chain was defined by its CDR3 amino acid sequence together with its V-gene family, and reads without a unique V-gene family were excluded. In a later analysis, several hundred highly shared, low-generation-probability nucleotide sequences were removed to address suspected cross-contamination and a sequencing artifact. In a later analysis, a clonal expansion index for each public chain was calculated from normalized within-repertoire ranks of inferred template counts. In a later analysis, generation probabilities were computed using a VDJ recombination model fitted to out-of-frame rearrangements, and the results were checked against IGoR. In a later analysis, hypergeometric tests were used to score TCR-TCR, TCR-HLA and TCR-CMV co-occurrence, with a repertoire-size bias correction applied to TCR pairs. To estimate false discovery rates, a later analysis permuted the HLA or CMV assignments 20 times. In a later analysis, co-occurring TCRs were grouped with DBSCAN, and TCRdist sequence similarity was added when clustering was performed within HLA-allele-positive subsets. Repertoires with fewer than 30,000 or more than 120,000 public chains were left out of co-occurrence clustering, as were a handful of repertoires with anomalous nucleotide sharing. This is the immuneACCESS table as TCRdb keeps it, with only in-frame sequences that have V and J called. A part of the clones is gone; compared with another copy, unresolved V genes explain less than half, and the rest is unexplained. V and J calls and clone size come straight from that table; D and trimming were deduced from the DNA. This sample is represented by some 130,000 clones; just under 80% of them were singletons. The ten biggest clones cover about 4.4% of the sample.

Inclusive of the bounding cysteine and phenylalanine, the CDR3 is 15 residues long. Just the 45-base CDR3 DNA is kept, in frame starting at base 1. Trimming removed 3 bases from V and 6 bases from J; the gene matches leave 8 bases unexplained. Reading the germline V gene gives CDR1 SGDLS and CDR2 YYNGEE. This TCR came from a young man in good health. The chain was built from TRBV9 and TRBJ2-1; 8 nucleotides in the junction match TRBD1. Material for sequencing was PBMCs. The nucleotide sequence reads as follows: TGTGCCAGCAGCGCCTCAGGGACAGGTATCAATGAGCAGTTCTTC. It encodes CASSASGTGINEQFF.